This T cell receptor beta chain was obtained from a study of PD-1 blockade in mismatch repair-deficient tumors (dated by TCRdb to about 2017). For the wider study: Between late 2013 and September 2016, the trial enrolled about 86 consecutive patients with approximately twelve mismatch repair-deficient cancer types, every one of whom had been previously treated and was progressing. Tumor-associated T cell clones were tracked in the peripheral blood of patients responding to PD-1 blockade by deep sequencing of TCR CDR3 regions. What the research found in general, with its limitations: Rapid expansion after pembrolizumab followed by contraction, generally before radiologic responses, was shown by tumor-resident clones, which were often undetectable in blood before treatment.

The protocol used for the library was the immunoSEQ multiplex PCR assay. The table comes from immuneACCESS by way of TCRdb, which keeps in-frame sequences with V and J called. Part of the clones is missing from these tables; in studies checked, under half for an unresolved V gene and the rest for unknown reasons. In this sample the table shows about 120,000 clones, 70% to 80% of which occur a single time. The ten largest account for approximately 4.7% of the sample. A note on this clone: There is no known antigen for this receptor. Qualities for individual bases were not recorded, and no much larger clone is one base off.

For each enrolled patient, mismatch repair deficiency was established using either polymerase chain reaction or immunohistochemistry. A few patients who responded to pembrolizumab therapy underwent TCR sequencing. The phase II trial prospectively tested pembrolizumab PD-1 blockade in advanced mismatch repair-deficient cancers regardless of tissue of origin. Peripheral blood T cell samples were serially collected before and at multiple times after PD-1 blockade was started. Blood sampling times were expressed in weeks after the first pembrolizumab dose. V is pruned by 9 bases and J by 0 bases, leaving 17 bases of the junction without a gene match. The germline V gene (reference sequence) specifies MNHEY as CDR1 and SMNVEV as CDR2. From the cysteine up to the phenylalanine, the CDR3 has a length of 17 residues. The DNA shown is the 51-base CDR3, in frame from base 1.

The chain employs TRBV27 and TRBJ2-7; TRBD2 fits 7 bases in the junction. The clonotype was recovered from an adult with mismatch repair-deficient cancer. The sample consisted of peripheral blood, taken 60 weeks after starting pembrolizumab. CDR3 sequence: CARERDSHRDDSYEQYF. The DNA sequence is TGTGCCAGAGAGCGGGACTCCCACCGGGACGACTCCTACGAGCAGTACTTC.